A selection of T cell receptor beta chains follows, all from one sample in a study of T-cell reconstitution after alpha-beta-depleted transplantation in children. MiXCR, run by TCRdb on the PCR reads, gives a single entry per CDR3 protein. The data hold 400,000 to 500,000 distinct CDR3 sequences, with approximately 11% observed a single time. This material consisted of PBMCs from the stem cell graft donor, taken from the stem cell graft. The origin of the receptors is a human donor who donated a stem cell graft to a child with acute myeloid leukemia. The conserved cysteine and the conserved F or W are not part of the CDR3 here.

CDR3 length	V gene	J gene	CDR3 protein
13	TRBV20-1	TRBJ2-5	SASRASGGSETQY
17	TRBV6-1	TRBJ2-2	ASSNSGGPYSANTGELF
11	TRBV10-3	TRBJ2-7	AISPGTGYEQY
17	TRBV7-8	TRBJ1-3	ASSPLGGTATSSGNTIY
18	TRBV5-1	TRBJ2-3	ASSLIPGQWTSGSTDTQY
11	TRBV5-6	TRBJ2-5	ASRLVSQETQY
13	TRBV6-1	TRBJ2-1	ASSEVLAGIGEQF
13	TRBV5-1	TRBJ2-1	ASSGDALVYNEQF
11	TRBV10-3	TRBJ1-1	AIRTGGQTEAF
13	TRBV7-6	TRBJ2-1	ASSHQRGGYNEQF
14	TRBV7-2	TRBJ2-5	ASSLGDTQAGETQY
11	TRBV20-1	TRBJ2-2	SAVAGNTGELF
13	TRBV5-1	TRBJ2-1	ASSLVDYQYNEQF
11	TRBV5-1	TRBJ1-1	ASRDPPNTEAF
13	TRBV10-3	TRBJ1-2	AISEWDPHNYGYT
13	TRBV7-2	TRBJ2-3	ASSLGTTSTDTQY
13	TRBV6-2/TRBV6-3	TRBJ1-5	ASSSQGQGTQPQH
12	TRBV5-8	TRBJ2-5	ASSLGVLSETQY
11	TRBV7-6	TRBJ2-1	ASSFGVYNEQF
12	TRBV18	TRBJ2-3	ASSRATDIDTQY
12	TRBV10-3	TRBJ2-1	AIRDTDSYNEQF
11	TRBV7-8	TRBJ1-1	ASSLGGGRKTF
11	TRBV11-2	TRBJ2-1	ASSDWGNSEQF
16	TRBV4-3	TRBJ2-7	ASSQDYRLDGDANEQY
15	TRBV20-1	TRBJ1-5	CARAHGDRGPGQPQH
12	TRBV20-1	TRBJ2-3	SARGAGGTDTQY
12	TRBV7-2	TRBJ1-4	ASSTARGGEKLF
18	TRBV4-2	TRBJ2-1	ASSQPTSGRAPSSYNEQF
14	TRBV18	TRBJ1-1	ASSPPVFRVGTEAF
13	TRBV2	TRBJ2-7	ASSETQGVSYEQY
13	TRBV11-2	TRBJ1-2	AARRGPGKSYGYT
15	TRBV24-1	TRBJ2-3	ATSDPSPSGGTDTQY
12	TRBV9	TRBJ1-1	ASSVGLQGTEAF
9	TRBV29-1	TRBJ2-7	SVGHLYEQY
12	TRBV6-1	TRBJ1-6	ASNPGRDNSPLH
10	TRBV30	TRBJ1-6	AWGPTGSPLH
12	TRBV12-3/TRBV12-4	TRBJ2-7	ASSVGLAGSEQY
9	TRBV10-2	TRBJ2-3	ASSEADTQY
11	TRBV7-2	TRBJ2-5	ASSLGGRETQY
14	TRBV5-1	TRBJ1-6	ASSELSQGARSPLH
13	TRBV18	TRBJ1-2	ASSPSRDRAYGYT
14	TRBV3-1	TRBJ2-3	ASSHSRGANTDTQY
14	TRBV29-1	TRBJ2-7	SVAQDRPGLGVEQY
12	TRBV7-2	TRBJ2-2	ASSPGGREGELF
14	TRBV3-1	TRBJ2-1	ASSQQTGLGTNEQF
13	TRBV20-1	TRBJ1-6	SAPTGTADNSPLH
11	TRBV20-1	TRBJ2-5	SAPGAGGETQY
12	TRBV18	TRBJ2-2	ASSPVFSTGELF
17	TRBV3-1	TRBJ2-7	ASSLRGSHGLGGSYEQY
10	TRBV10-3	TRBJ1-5	AISQANQPQH
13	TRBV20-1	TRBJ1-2	SARGPSGGASGYT
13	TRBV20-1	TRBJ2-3	SARDPGSRTDTQY
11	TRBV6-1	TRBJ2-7	ASSRDTSYEQY
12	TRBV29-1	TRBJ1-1	SVDVRGVNTEAF
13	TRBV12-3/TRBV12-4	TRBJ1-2	ASSPGQGQMGGYT